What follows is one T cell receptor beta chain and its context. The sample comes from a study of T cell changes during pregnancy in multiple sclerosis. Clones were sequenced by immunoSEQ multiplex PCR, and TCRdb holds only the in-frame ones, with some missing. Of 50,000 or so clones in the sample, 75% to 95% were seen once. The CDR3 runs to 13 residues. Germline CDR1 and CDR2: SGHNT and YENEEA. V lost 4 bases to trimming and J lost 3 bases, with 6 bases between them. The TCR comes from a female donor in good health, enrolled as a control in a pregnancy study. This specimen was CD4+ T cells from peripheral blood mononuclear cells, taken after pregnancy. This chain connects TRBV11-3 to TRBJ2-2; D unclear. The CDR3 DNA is TGTGCCAGCAGCTACCTATACACCGGGGAGCTGTTTTTT. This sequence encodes CASSYLYTGELFF.